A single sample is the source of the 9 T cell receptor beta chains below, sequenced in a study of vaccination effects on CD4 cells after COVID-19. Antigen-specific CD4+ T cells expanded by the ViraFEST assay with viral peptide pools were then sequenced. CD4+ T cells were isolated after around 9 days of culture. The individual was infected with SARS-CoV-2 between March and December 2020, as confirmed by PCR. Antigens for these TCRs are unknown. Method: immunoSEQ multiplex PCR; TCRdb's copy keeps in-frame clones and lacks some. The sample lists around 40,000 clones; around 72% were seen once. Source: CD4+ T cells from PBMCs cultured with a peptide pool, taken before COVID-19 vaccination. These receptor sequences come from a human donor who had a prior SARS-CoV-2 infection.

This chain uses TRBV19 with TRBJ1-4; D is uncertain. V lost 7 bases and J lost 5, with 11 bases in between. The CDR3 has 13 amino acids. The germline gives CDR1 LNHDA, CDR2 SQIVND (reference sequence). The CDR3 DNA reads TGTGCCAGTATGGGCCCCAAGAATGAAAAACTGTTTTTT. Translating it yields CASMGPKNEKLFF.

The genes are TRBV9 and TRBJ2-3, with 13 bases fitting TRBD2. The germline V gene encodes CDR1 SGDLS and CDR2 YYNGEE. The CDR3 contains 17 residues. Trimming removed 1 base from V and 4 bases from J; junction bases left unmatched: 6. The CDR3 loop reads CASSVSGLAGTADTQYF. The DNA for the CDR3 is TGTGCCAGCAGCGTATCGGGACTAGCGGGGACCGCAGATACGCAGTATTTT.

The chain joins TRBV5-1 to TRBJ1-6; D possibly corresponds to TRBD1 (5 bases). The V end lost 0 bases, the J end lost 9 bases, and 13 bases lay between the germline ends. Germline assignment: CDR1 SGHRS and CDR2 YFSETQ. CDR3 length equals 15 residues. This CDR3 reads CASSLGWGLGSPLHF. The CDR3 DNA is TGCGCCAGCAGCTTGGGCTGGGGCTTGGGTTCACCCCTCCACTTT.

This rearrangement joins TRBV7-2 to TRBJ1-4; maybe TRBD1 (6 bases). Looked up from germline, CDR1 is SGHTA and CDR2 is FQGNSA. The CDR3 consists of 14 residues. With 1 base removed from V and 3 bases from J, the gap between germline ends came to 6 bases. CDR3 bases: TGTGCCAGCAGCTTAGGGACAGCTAATGAAAAACTGTTTTTT. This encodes CASSLGTANEKLFF. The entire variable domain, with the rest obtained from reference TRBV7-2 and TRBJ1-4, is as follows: GAGVSQSPSNKVTEKGKDVELRCDPISGHTALYWYRQSLGQGLEFLIYFQGNSAPDKSGLPSDRFSAERTGGSVSTLTIQRTQQEDSAVYLCASSLGTANEKLFFGSGTQLSVL.

As DNA, the CDR3 is TGTGCCAGTAGTTCCCGGGGTGGTGGAGGGCCGGTTGAGCAGTTCTTC. This gives the protein CASSSRGGGGPVEQFF. The rearrangement uses TRBV19 and TRBJ2-1; D perhaps matches TRBD2 (6 bases). The germline V gene encodes CDR1 LNHDA and CDR2 SQIVND (reference sequence). V dropped 5 bases and J dropped 9 bases, with 23 bases sitting between them. The CDR3 is 16 residues long.

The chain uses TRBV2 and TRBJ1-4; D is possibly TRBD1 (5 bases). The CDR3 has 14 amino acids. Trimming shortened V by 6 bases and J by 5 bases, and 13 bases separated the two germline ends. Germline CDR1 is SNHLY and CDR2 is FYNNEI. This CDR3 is CASSDSGRNEKLFF. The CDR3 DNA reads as TGTGCCAGCAGCGATTCGGGGCGGAATGAAAAACTGTTTTTT.

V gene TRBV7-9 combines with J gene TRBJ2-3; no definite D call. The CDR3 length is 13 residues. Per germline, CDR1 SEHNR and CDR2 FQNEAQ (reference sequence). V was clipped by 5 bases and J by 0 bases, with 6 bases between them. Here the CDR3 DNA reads TGTGCCAGCAGCCGGCTAAGCACAGATACGCAGTATTTT. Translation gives CASSRLSTDTQYF.

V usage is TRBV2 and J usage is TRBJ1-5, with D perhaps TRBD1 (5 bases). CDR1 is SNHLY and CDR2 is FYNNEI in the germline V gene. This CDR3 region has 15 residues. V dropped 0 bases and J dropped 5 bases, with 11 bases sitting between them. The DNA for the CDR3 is TGTGCCAGCAGTGAAGCTAGGACACCTTATCAGCCCCAGCATTTT. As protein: CASSEARTPYQPQHF.

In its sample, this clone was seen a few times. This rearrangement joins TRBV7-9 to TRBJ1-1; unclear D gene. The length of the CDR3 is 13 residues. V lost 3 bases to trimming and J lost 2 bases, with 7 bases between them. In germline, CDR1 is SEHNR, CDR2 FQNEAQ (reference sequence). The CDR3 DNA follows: TGTGCCAGCAGCTTTTCCACCAACACTGAAGCTTTCTTT. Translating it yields CASSFSTNTEAFF.